One sample yielded the 32 T cell receptor beta chains listed below, sequenced in a study of lymphopenia after photon versus proton radiotherapy (dated by TCRdb to the late 2010s). Library preparation was by the immunoSEQ multiplex PCR assay. Here the immuneACCESS table is served through TCRdb, limited to in-frame sequences with V and J called. Missing clones are a known gap in these copies; in checked studies unresolved V genes cover under half, and the rest lacks a known reason. Here the sample has fewer than 70,000 clones; over 70% occur a single time. The top ten clones comprise roughly 10% of the sample. Source: peripheral blood, taken from a patient treated with proton-based radiotherapy. The receptors come from an elderly man with esophageal cancer.

The chain is built from TRBV7-9 and TRBJ2-6, with 7 bases lining up with TRBD1. Germline V gives CDR1 SEHNR, CDR2 FQNEAQ (reference sequence). V was pared by 4 bases and J by 6 bases, with 6 bases of the junction left unmatched. The CDR3 loop spans 15 amino acids. The CDR3 here is CASSSYRGKANVLTF. For the CDR3, the DNA is TGTGCCAGCAGCTCATACAGGGGTAAGGCCAACGTCCTGACTTTC.

In this sample, this clone turned up once. The chain carries TRBV12-5 and TRBJ2-3, with D uncertain. Germline CDR1 LGHNT, CDR2 FRNRAP. CDR3 size: 12 residues. Deletions cut 6 bases from V and 4 bases from J, with 8 bases between. CDR3 protein: CASGLFADTQYF. The CDR3 DNA reads as TGTGCTAGTGGCCTGTTTGCAGATACGCAGTATTTT.

This chain links TRBV5-1 with TRBJ2-3; D gene ambiguous. The CDR3 is made up of 14 amino acids. The germline V gene has CDR1 SGHRS and CDR2 YFSETQ. Trimming removed 4 bases at V and 0 bases at J, with 9 bases between. The CDR3 sequence is CASSPAYSTDTQYF. CDR3 coding DNA: TGCGCCAGCAGCCCAGCGTATAGCACAGATACGCAGTATTTT.

This clone was recorded a few times. This chain uses TRBV7-9 with TRBJ1-1; D gene ambiguous. Per the germline V gene, CDR1 is SEHNR and CDR2 is FQNEAQ (reference sequence). The CDR3 covers 16 residues. Trimming removed 5 bases at V and 1 base at J, with 17 bases between. Here the CDR3 reads CASSRTPYEKNTEAFF. DNA for the CDR3: TGTGCCAGCAGCCGTACCCCATATGAGAAGAACACTGAAGCTTTCTTT.

The chain carries TRBV5-5 and TRBJ2-2; 7 bases are a match to TRBD1. V lost 4 bases, J lost 0 bases, and 3 bases stayed unmatched. CDR3 size: 15 residues. Germline V gene lookup returns CDR1 SGHKS and CDR2 YYEKEE (reference sequence). The CDR3 DNA reads as TGTGCCAGCAGCGGGACAGTTCCGAACACCGGGGAGCTGTTTTTT. Its protein is CASSGTVPNTGELFF.

The genes are TRBV9 and TRBJ2-7; D gene ambiguous. The CDR3 is 12 amino acids. V was clipped by 0 bases and J by 4 bases, with 5 bases between them. Germline CDR1 reads SGDLS; CDR2 reads YYNGEE. In DNA form, the CDR3 reads TGTGCCAGCAGCGTAGATGGTTACGAGCAGTACTTC. It codes for CASSVDGYEQYF.

V gene TRBV11-2 combines with J gene TRBJ1-2; possibly TRBD1 for D (5 bases). The CDR3 is 15 residues long. Germline assignment: CDR1 SGHAT and CDR2 FQNNGV. The germline V and J ends were trimmed by 0 bases and 4 bases, with 12 bases remaining between them. CDR3 sequence reads: CASSLDLLGLYGYTF. DNA of the CDR3: TGTGCCAGCAGCTTAGATCTTTTGGGGCTCTATGGCTACACCTTC. The complete variable domain, with remaining parts taken from reference TRBV11-2 and TRBJ1-2, reads EAGVAQSPRYKIIEKRQSVAFWCNPISGHATLYWYQQILGQGPKLLIQFQNNGVVDDSQLPKDRFSAERLKGVDSTLKIQPAKLEDSAVYLCASSLDLLGLYGYTFGSGTRLTVV.

V usage is TRBV7-9 and J usage is TRBJ2-3; D gene uncertain. This CDR3 region has 15 residues. The V end lost 4 bases, the J end lost 1 base, and 12 bases lay between the germline ends. Germline V gene lookup returns CDR1 SEHNR and CDR2 FQNEAQ (reference sequence). For the CDR3, the DNA is TGTGCCAGCAGCTCCCCTGGGTACCGCACAGATACGCAGTATTTT. It encodes CASSSPGYRTDTQYF.

The V and J genes are TRBV6-1 and TRBJ1-2; D remains unclear. This CDR3 region has 15 residues. V gave up 1 base and J gave up 8 bases, with 17 bases separating them. Germline V lookup: CDR1 MNHNS, CDR2 SASEGT. CDR3 amino acids: CASSEVFWGSGGYTF. CDR3 nucleotide sequence: TGTGCCAGCAGTGAAGTCTTTTGGGGATCGGGAGGCTACACCTTC.

The chain carries TRBV30 and TRBJ1-4; 10 bases align to TRBD1. V lost 5 bases and J lost 6; bases outside the gene matches: 6. The CDR3 spans 14 residues. Germline values: CDR1 GTSNPN, CDR2 SVGIG (reference sequence). CDR3 nucleotide sequence: TGTGCCTGGGCTCGACAGGGGGCGGATGAAAAACTGTTTTTT. Protein: CAWARQGADEKLFF.

The genes are TRBV29-1 and TRBJ2-7, with D possibly called TRBD1 or TRBD2 (6 bases each). The CDR3 runs 14 residues. Trimming pared 6 bases from V and 3 bases from J, leaving 18 bases between. The germline V gene has CDR1 SQVTM and CDR2 ANQGSEA. This CDR3 reads CSVARGAGDYEQYF. The CDR3 DNA reads TGCAGCGTCGCTAGGGGGGCAGGAGACTACGAGCAGTACTTC.

The genes are TRBV2 and TRBJ1-1, with D hard to call. V shed 8 bases and J shed 8 bases, with 12 bases lying between them. Germline CDR1 and CDR2: SNHLY and FYNNEI. This CDR3 contains 11 residues. The CDR3 DNA follows: TGTGCCAGCCGGTACAGCGGAGAAGCTTTCTTT. Its translation: CASRYSGEAFF.

The rearrangement uses TRBV7-6 and TRBJ2-5, with D possibly being TRBD2 (6 bases). The ends were cut back, 5 bases at V and 1 base at J, with 11 bases in the middle. Germline values: CDR1 SGHVS, CDR2 FNYEAQ. This CDR3 is 14 amino acids long. Written as DNA, the CDR3 is TGTGCCAGCAGCCCGGGGGAGGTCCAAGAGACCCAGTACTTC. Protein: CASSPGEVQETQYF. The whole variable domain, filled in from reference TRBV7-6 and TRBJ2-5, reads GAGVSQSPRYKVTKRGQDVALRCDPISGHVSLYWYRQALGQGPEFLTYFNYEAQQDKSGLPNDRFSAERPEGSISTLTIQRTEQRDSAMYRCASSPGEVQETQYFGPGTRLLVL.

This clone appeared a single time. The V and J genes are TRBV19 and TRBJ1-5, with D possibly TRBD1 on 5 matching bases. The germline gives CDR1 LNHDA, CDR2 SQIVND (reference sequence). The germline V and J ends were trimmed by 3 bases and 0 bases, with 12 bases remaining between them. The CDR3 contains 16 residues. CDR3 nucleotide sequence: TGTGCCAGTAGTATCTCGCGGGGACGTAGCAATCAGCCCCAGCATTTT. It translates to CASSISRGRSNQPQHF.

The chain combines TRBV27 with TRBJ1-1; TRBD1 is a possible D gene (5 bases). V gave up 5 bases and J gave up 7 bases, with 26 bases separating them. The CDR3 length is 17 residues. Per germline, CDR1 MNHEY and CDR2 SMNVEV (reference sequence). This chain's CDR3 is CASSIFRTRTGGYEAFF. CDR3 DNA: TGTGCCAGCAGTATATTCAGGACAAGGACTGGAGGGTATGAAGCTTTCTTT.

The J gene is TRBJ1-2, the V gene TRBV7-2; TRBD1 matches at 8 bases. The J segment lost 7 bases and the V segment lost 5 bases, leaving 12 bases of the junction unmatched. This CDR3 is built from 15 residues. Germline assignment: CDR1 SGHTA and CDR2 FQGNSA. The CDR3 spells CASSASPDRAGGYTF. CDR3 DNA: TGTGCCAGCAGCGCTAGCCCGGACAGGGCTGGTGGCTACACCTTC.

V usage is TRBV11-2 and J usage is TRBJ2-7; TRBD1 agrees at 9 bases. The CDR3 loop spans 14 amino acids. The trim removed 6 bases at V and 5 bases at J, leaving 8 bases unmatched. From germline, CDR1 is SGHAT and CDR2 FQNNGV. The CDR3 here is CASSPQGARNEQYF. CDR3 in DNA: TGTGCCAGCAGTCCACAGGGGGCGCGAAACGAGCAGTACTTC.

This clone has just one count. J is TRBJ1-2 and V is TRBV20-1; no clear D. The germline V gene encodes CDR1 DFQATT and CDR2 SNEGSKA (reference sequence). The CDR3 covers 11 residues. V gave up 3 bases and J gave up 4 bases, with 6 bases separating them. As DNA, the CDR3 is TGCAGTGCTAGTTTTGGCTATGGCTACACCTTC. Translating gives CSASFGYGYTF.

V and J are TRBV13 and TRBJ2-7; no definite D call. This CDR3 is built from 14 residues. Trimming took 5 bases from V and 3 from J, leaving 14 bases between them. Germline V gene data show CDR1 as PRHDT and CDR2 as FYEKMQ (reference sequence). The CDR3 reads CASSPRASLYEQYF. CDR3 DNA sequence: TGTGCCAGCAGCCCGCGAGCCAGCCTCTACGAGCAGTACTTC.

This clone occurred once. The V gene is TRBV19, the J gene TRBJ2-7; 10 positions match TRBD1. V was clipped by 4 bases and J by 3 bases; unmatched bases: 12. Germline V CDR1 and CDR2: LNHDA, SQIVND (reference sequence). The CDR3 runs 17 residues. The CDR3 reads CASSNSPGTGAFYEQYF. Written as DNA, the CDR3 is TGTGCCAGTAGTAACTCTCCCGGGACAGGGGCCTTCTACGAGCAGTACTTC.

The genes are TRBV9 and TRBJ2-3; no clear D gene. Trimming cost V 3 bases and J 0 bases, with 5 bases left between them. Germline-derived CDR1 and CDR2 are SGDLS and YYNGEE. The CDR3 spans 13 residues. As DNA, the CDR3 is TGTGCCAGCAGCGCCGGAAGCACAGATACGCAGTATTTT. It translates to CASSAGSTDTQYF.

The chain links TRBV6-1 to TRBJ2-7; no definite D call. V was clipped by 1 base and J by 1 base, with 11 bases between them. Germline V lookup: CDR1 MNHNS, CDR2 SASEGT. CDR3 length: 15 amino acids. For the CDR3, the DNA is TGTGCCAGCAGTGAAGTTTGGGTTGGGTCCTACGAGCAGTACTTC. Translated: CASSEVWVGSYEQYF.

This chain uses TRBV18 with TRBJ2-3, with TRBD1 matching 8 bases. The CDR3 covers 16 residues. The trim removed 6 bases at V and 0 bases at J, leaving 8 bases unmatched. Germline loops: CDR1 KGHSH, CDR2 LQKENI. The DNA for the CDR3 is TGTGCCAGCTCCTCGTTCGACAGGGGTAGCACAGATACGCAGTATTTT. It codes for CASSSFDRGSTDTQYF.

The chain has TRBV7-2 and TRBJ2-7; D call uncertain. This CDR3 contains 13 residues. The germline V gene encodes CDR1 SGHTA and CDR2 FQGNSA. The V end lost 5 bases, the J end lost 2 bases, and 10 bases lay between the germline ends. Here the CDR3 reads CASSLLRAYEQYF. The CDR3 nucleotides read TGTGCCAGCAGCCTCCTACGGGCCTACGAGCAGTACTTC.

The V gene is TRBV5-4, the J gene TRBJ2-5, with D perhaps being TRBD1 or TRBD2 (5 bases each). The CDR3 totals 15 residues. V lost 0 bases and J lost 4, with 13 bases in between. The germline CDR1 and CDR2 sequences are SGHNT and YYREEE (reference sequence). The CDR3 DNA is TGTGCCAGCAGCTTGGACCCCGGGACGTCAGAGACCCAGTACTTC. This translates into CASSLDPGTSETQYF.

The V and J genes are TRBV9 and TRBJ1-3, with D hard to call. CDR1 and CDR2 from the germline V gene are SGDLS and YYNGEE. The CDR3 spans 13 residues. Trimming stripped 2 bases from V and 14 bases from J, with 17 bases between. The CDR3 nucleotides read TGTGCCAGCAGCGTGGGAGGGAGTCCGATCGTATATTTT. As protein: CASSVGGSPIVYF.

The chain combines TRBV7-7 with TRBJ2-5; D may be TRBD1 (6 bases). CDR1 is SSHAT and CDR2 is FNYEAQ in the germline V gene (reference sequence). CDR3 length: 13 amino acids. V was clipped by 5 bases and J by 5 bases, with 12 bases between them. The CDR3 reads CASSLGQWETQYF. The CDR3 DNA follows: TGTGCCAGCAGCCTTGGACAGTGGGAGACCCAGTACTTC.

V usage is TRBV27 and J usage is TRBJ1-2; 7 nucleotides match TRBD1. The ends lost 6 bases at V and 4 bases at J; junction bases unmatched: 8. The CDR3 has 14 amino acids. Germline V gene sequence: CDR1 MNHEY, CDR2 SMNVEV (reference sequence). Written as DNA, the CDR3 is TGTGCCAGCAGGCCCGGGACAGAAGGCTATGGCTACACCTTC. Its protein is CASRPGTEGYGYTF.

This clone showed up just once. The J gene is TRBJ2-5, the V gene TRBV11-2; D call uncertain. V was trimmed by 5 bases and J by 5 bases, leaving 6 bases between them. Germline lookup yields CDR1 SGHAT and CDR2 FQNNGV. This CDR3 has 11 amino acids. CDR3 sequence: CASSPGETQYF. The CDR3 DNA reads as TGTGCCAGCAGCCCCGGGGAGACCCAGTACTTC.

The gene calls are TRBV2 and TRBJ1-6, with 7 positions matching TRBD1. The CDR3 extends over 14 amino acids. Germline V gene lookup returns CDR1 SNHLY and CDR2 FYNNEI. The V segment lost 3 bases and the J segment 7 bases; nucleotides outside the gene matches: 3. This CDR3 reads CASSETGRNSPLHF. The CDR3 nucleotides read TGTGCCAGCAGTGAGACAGGGAGAAATTCACCCCTCCACTTT.

This chain uses TRBV18 with TRBJ2-5; no firm D call. There are 15 residues in the CDR3. Germline V gives CDR1 KGHSH, CDR2 LQKENI. Trimming cost V 3 bases and J 2 bases, with 13 bases left between them. Here the CDR3 reads CASSPLGSWQETQYF. The DNA for the CDR3 is TGTGCCAGCTCACCTCTTGGCTCTTGGCAAGAGACCCAGTACTTC.

There are a few counts of this clone. The rearrangement joins TRBV5-1 to TRBJ2-7, with 7 bases matching TRBD1. This CDR3 contains 15 residues. Germline CDR1 is SGHRS and CDR2 is YFSETQ. V shed 5 bases, J shed 3 bases, and the junction held 11 bases outside the gene matches. In DNA, the CDR3 is TGCGCCAGCAGGTTAGGGACAGCGAAGTTCTACGAGCAGTACTTC. Residues: CASRLGTAKFYEQYF.